This T cell receptor (beta chain) was captured by sequencing in a study of cytomegalovirus exposure and HLA in healthy donors. TCRdb's copy holds only in-frame clones and misses some; the assay was immunoSEQ multiplex PCR. Of about 120,000 clones listed, 88% are singletons. Sample: PBMCs. The origin of this receptor is a woman aged 18-29 years in good health and CMV-seropositive.

CDR3 in amino acids: CASSLGGGVYNEQFF. DNA of the CDR3: TGTGCCAGCAGCTTAGGCGGGGGGGTCTACAATGAGCAGTTCTTC. The chain has TRBV11-3 and TRBJ2-1, with 9 nucleotides matching TRBD2. Unmatched junction bases numbered 1, after V lost 1 base and J lost 3 bases. Germline V gene data show CDR1 as SGHNT and CDR2 as YENEEA. The CDR3 spans 15 residues.